This T cell receptor (beta chain) was identified during a study of early T cells in non-severe SARS-CoV-2 infection. Study-level background: Alpha and beta chains were unpaired, from unsorted whole-blood bulk RNA. Broader study findings: Private and CD4 specificities were missed by VDJdb matching, which favored anti-spike CD8 responses.

In its sample, this clonotype was seen a few times. The antigen remains undetermined. Unique molecular identifiers were attached to individual cDNA molecules. Each CDR3 protein is one row after TCRdb ran MiXCR on the 5' RACE reads. Of about 58,000 distinct CDR3 sequences listed, 12% are singletons. Germline CDR1 MNHNY, CDR2 SVGAGI (reference sequence). The length of the CDR3 is 16 residues. V dropped 6 bases and J dropped 4; count of bases not matched to a gene: 4. Sequences were derived from whole blood, sampled at baseline. The genes are TRBV6-6 and TRBJ2-1, with 15 bases lining up with TRBD2. This receptor was obtained from an adult who was a healthcare worker with PCR-confirmed SARS-CoV-2 infection or an uninfected control (not recorded which). The donor label of this sample is uncertain. The CDR3 is CASRGTSGGIYNEQFF. In DNA, the CDR3 is TGTGCCAGCAGAGGGACTAGCGGGGGGATTTACAATGAGCAGTTCTTC.